A single sample is the source of the 27 T cell receptor beta chains below, sequenced in a study of CD8 T cells in ankylosing spondylitis. TCRdb recomputed calls from the 5' RACE reads with MiXCR, one row per CDR3 protein. Here the sample spans under 300,000 distinct CDR3 sequences, 15% to 20% being singletons. Source material: blood, either unsorted or a sorted T cell fraction (not recorded which). The receptors were gathered from a male donor with ankylosing spondylitis or in good health (not recorded which).

This sequence joins TRBV12-3 or TRBV12-4 and TRBJ2-6; no clear D gene. CDR3 size: 15 residues. The ends were cut back, 7 bases at V and 0 bases at J, with 10 bases in the middle. The CDR3: CASTNGISGANVLTF. CDR3 sequence (DNA): TGTGCCAGCACCAACGGAATCTCTGGGGCCAACGTCCTGACTTTC.

The rearrangement links TRBV15 to TRBJ2-3; TRBD2 agrees at 12 bases. CDR1 and CDR2 from the germline V gene are LNHNV and YYDKDF (reference sequence). V shed 1 base and J 1 base; nucleotides not matched to a gene: 0. The CDR3 contains 16 residues. CDR3 region: CATSRGLAGGTDTQYF. CDR3 sequence (DNA): TGTGCCACCAGCAGAGGACTAGCGGGAGGCACAGATACGCAGTATTTT.

The genes are TRBV7-8 and TRBJ2-1; no clear D gene. V shed 5 bases and J shed 0 bases, with 11 bases lying between them. This CDR3 has 15 amino acids. Germline V gene lookup returns CDR1 SGHVS and CDR2 FQNEAQ. The DNA for the CDR3 is TGTGCCAGCAGCCCCCCCGGGTTCTCCTACAATGAGCAGTTCTTC. It translates to CASSPPGFSYNEQFF.

This chain uses TRBV6-1 with TRBJ2-2; 7 bases are shared with TRBD1. The V gene end was trimmed by 6 bases and the J gene end by 4 bases; junction bases not matched to a gene: 2. This CDR3 region has 13 residues. The germline V gene encodes CDR1 MNHNS and CDR2 SASEGT. The CDR3 DNA sequence: TGTGCCAGCAGAAACAGGGGCACCGGGGAGCTGTTTTTT. As protein: CASRNRGTGELFF.

This clonotype was counted between two and nine times. The CDR3 sequence: CSVAVTGTSGHLNEQFF. The CDR3 bases are TGCAGCGTTGCCGTAACCGGGACTAGCGGGCACTTGAATGAGCAGTTCTTC. The gene calls are TRBV29-1 and TRBJ2-1; 12 bases align to TRBD2. Trimming removed 4 bases from V and 7 bases from J; junction bases left unmatched: 14. CDR3 length: 17 residues. The germline V gene encodes CDR1 SQVTM and CDR2 ANQGSEA.

The V call is TRBV20-1, the J call TRBJ1-1; no reliable D call. The CDR3 has 13 residues. V shed 7 bases and J shed 4 bases, with 16 bases lying between them. Germline CDR1 reads DFQATT; CDR2 reads SNEGSKA (reference sequence). CDR3 DNA: TGCAGTGGCCTGGTGCATCCTAGCACTGAAGCTTTCTTT. Translated: CSGLVHPSTEAFF.

This clonotype has just a few counts. The rearrangement links TRBV11-2 to TRBJ2-5, with TRBD2 matching over 12 bases. Germline V gene sequence: CDR1 SGHAT, CDR2 FQNNGV. The CDR3 is made up of 17 amino acids. The junction had 8 bases not matched to a gene; V was cut back by 1 base and J by 5 bases. CDR3 in amino acids: CASSLASGLAGTETQYF. The CDR3 nucleotides are TGTGCCAGCAGCTTAGCTTCCGGACTAGCGGGAACCGAGACCCAGTACTTC.

The chain has TRBV19 and TRBJ1-5; D gene unclear. Germline V gives CDR1 LNHDA, CDR2 SQIVND (reference sequence). This CDR3 has 15 amino acids. Trimming left V 3 bases short and J 0 bases short, with 9 bases between. CDR3 loop: CASSMTGYSNQPQHF. The DNA of the CDR3 is TGTGCCAGTAGTATGACGGGATATAGCAATCAGCCCCAGCATTTT. The full variable domain, its missing parts supplied by reference TRBV19 and TRBJ1-5, is DGGITQSPKYLFRKEGQNVTLSCEQNLNHDAMYWYRQDPGQGLRLIYYSQIVNDFQKGDIAEGYSVSREKKESFPLTVTSAQKNPTAFYLCASSMTGYSNQPQHFGDGTRLSIL.

In its sample, this clonotype was seen a few times. The chain links TRBV11-2 to TRBJ2-1, with D possibly TRBD2 on 6 matching bases. The CDR3 is 15 residues long. Trimming left V 4 bases short and J 4 bases short, with 14 bases between. Germline V gene lookup returns CDR1 SGHAT and CDR2 FQNNGV. The CDR3 DNA is TGTGCCAGCAGCTCACCGGGACTCATATACAATGAGCAGTTCTTC. Amino acids: CASSSPGLIYNEQFF. The full variable domain, completed using reference TRBV11-2 and TRBJ2-1, is EAGVAQSPRYKIIEKRQSVAFWCNPISGHATLYWYQQILGQGPKLLIQFQNNGVVDDSQLPKDRFSAERLKGVDSTLKIQPAKLEDSAVYLCASSSPGLIYNEQFFGPGTRLTVL.

In its sample, this clonotype was seen a few times. The rearrangement uses TRBV6-5 and TRBJ2-7, with no clear D. This CDR3 has 13 amino acids. CDR1 and CDR2 from the germline V gene are MNHEY and SVGAGI. The germline V and J ends were trimmed by 7 bases and 3 bases, with 13 bases remaining between them. The CDR3 loop is CASISPPLYEQYF. The CDR3 DNA is TGTGCCAGCATTTCCCCCCCACTCTACGAGCAGTACTTC.

This clonotype was detected a few times. J is TRBJ2-4 and V is TRBV29-1, with TRBD1 as a possible D gene (6 bases). Germline CDR1 and CDR2: SQVTM and ANQGSEA. The CDR3 has 13 residues. V gave up 2 bases and J gave up 5 bases, with 10 bases separating them. For the CDR3, the DNA is TGCAGCGTTGAAACAGGGAGTGAAAACATTCAGTACTTC. Amino acid sequence: CSVETGSENIQYF.

V is TRBV4-1 and J is TRBJ1-5; possibly TRBD1 for D (5 bases). Germline-derived CDR1 and CDR2 are MGHRA and YSYEKL. V lost 0 bases and J 4 bases, leaving 10 bases between the germline ends. CDR3 length: 15 residues. The DNA for the CDR3 is TGCGCCAGCAGCCAAGATTCAGGGTCTAATCAGCCCCAGCATTTT. The encoded protein is CASSQDSGSNQPQHF.

This clonotype was detected many times. The rearrangement links TRBV6-2 or TRBV6-3 to TRBJ2-7; TRBD1 or TRBD2 may be the D gene (7 bases each). With 7 bases removed from V and 6 bases from J, the gap between germline ends came to 16 bases. This CDR3 has 13 amino acids. CDR1 MNHEY and CDR2 SVGEGT come from the germline V gene. CDR3: CASTRQGGLEQYF. CDR3 in DNA: TGTGCCAGCACGAGGCAGGGGGGGCTCGAGCAGTACTTC.

The chain joins TRBV28 to TRBJ2-5, with 11 bases identical to TRBD2. Germline CDR1 reads MDHEN; CDR2 reads SYDVKM. Trimming took 5 bases from V and 3 from J; bases not matched to a gene: 8. The CDR3 runs to 16 residues. In DNA form, the CDR3 reads TGTGCCAGCAGTCCATTGGGTAGCGGGGGGGAAGAGACCCAGTACTTC. It encodes CASSPLGSGGEETQYF.

This clonotype turned up a few times. This sequence joins TRBV28 and TRBJ2-5; 9 positions match TRBD2. The CDR3 runs 17 residues. After removal of 8 bases from V and 0 bases from J, the junction contained 13 bases not matched to a gene. Germline V gives CDR1 MDHEN, CDR2 SYDVKM. CDR3 protein: CASPPASGDLNQETQYF. The CDR3 nucleotides read TGTGCCAGCCCCCCGGCTAGCGGGGACCTAAACCAAGAGACCCAGTACTTC. The complete variable domain, with remaining parts taken from reference TRBV28 and TRBJ2-5, reads DVKVTQSSRYLVKRTGEKVFLECVQDMDHENMFWYRQDPGLGLRLIYFSYDVKMKEKGDIPEGYSVSREKKERFSLILESASTNQTSMYLCASPPASGDLNQETQYFGPGTRLLVL.

This sequence joins TRBV7-9 and TRBJ2-7, with D hard to call. The V end lost 1 base, the J end lost 3 bases, and 10 bases lay between the germline ends. The CDR3 runs 14 residues. Germline lookup yields CDR1 SEHNR and CDR2 FQNEAQ (reference sequence). CDR3 in DNA: TGTGCCAGCAGCTTAGGGGATTGGGGCTACGAGCAGTACTTC. It translates to CASSLGDWGYEQYF. Using reference TRBV7-9 and TRBJ2-7 for the parts outside the CDR3, the full variable domain is DTGVSQNPRHKITKRGQNVTFRCDPISEHNRLYWYRQTLGQGPEFLTYFQNEAQLEKSRLLSDRFSAERPKGSFSTLEIQRTEQGDSAMYLCASSLGDWGYEQYFGPGTRLTVT.

In its sample, this clonotype was seen a few times. This chain connects TRBV7-8 to TRBJ2-3; possibly TRBD2 for D (5 bases). Trimming removed 5 bases from V and 5 bases from J, with 14 bases in between. Germline V lookup: CDR1 SGHVS, CDR2 FQNEAQ. The CDR3 runs to 14 residues. CDR3 protein: CASSTGRGLDTQYF. CDR3 coding DNA: TGTGCCAGCAGCACCGGTCGGGGTTTAGATACGCAGTATTTT.

The rearrangement uses TRBV5-1 and TRBJ2-3; D is ambiguous. V was clipped by 4 bases and J by 2 bases, with 14 bases between them. Germline V lookup: CDR1 SGHRS, CDR2 YFSETQ. The length of the CDR3 is 15 residues. The CDR3 DNA reads as TGCGCCAGCAGCACCCTGGACGCAGTCACAGATACGCAGTATTTT. Its protein is CASSTLDAVTDTQYF. Supplemented by reference TRBV5-1 and TRBJ2-3, the full variable domain reads KAGVTQTPRYLIKTRGQQVTLSCSPISGHRSVSWYQQTPGQGLQFLFEYFSETQRNKGNFPGRFSGRQFSNSRSEMNVSTLELGDSALYLCASSTLDAVTDTQYFGPGTRLTVL.

This clonotype occurred a few times. The chain employs TRBV5-1 and TRBJ2-1, with TRBD2 matching 12 bases. The trim removed 3 bases at V and 9 bases at J, leaving 7 bases unmatched. The CDR3 has 15 residues. Looked up from germline, CDR1 is SGHRS and CDR2 is YFSETQ. As DNA, the CDR3 is TGCGCCAGCAGCTCGAGACTAGCGGGAGACAGTGAGCAGTTCTTC. Encoded protein: CASSSRLAGDSEQFF. The variable domain in full, completed from reference TRBV5-1 and TRBJ2-1, reads KAGVTQTPRYLIKTRGQQVTLSCSPISGHRSVSWYQQTPGQGLQFLFEYFSETQRNKGNFPGRFSGRQFSNSRSEMNVSTLELGDSALYLCASSSRLAGDSEQFFGPGTRLTVL.

This clonotype was observed a handful of times. This chain links TRBV9 with TRBJ2-3; D might be TRBD2 (6 bases). Germline V gene data show CDR1 as SGDLS and CDR2 as YYNGEE. Trimming stripped 4 bases from V and 3 bases from J, with 18 bases between. This CDR3 comprises 16 residues. CDR3 bases: TGTGCCAGCAGCATCCAACGGGAGACTGCGACAGATACGCAGTATTTT. This sequence encodes CASSIQRETATDTQYF.

This clonotype was observed a few times. This CDR3 is CASSPSGRPDTQYF. Here the CDR3 DNA reads TGCGCCAGCAGCCCGAGCGGGAGGCCAGATACGCAGTATTTT. This chain links TRBV5-1 with TRBJ2-3; the match to TRBD2 covers 9 bases. CDR1 and CDR2 from the germline V gene are SGHRS and YFSETQ. V trimming: 4 bases; J trimming: 4 bases; junction bases outside the gene matches: 4. The CDR3 covers 14 residues. Together with reference TRBV5-1 and TRBJ2-3, the CDR3 gives the full variable domain: KAGVTQTPRYLIKTRGQQVTLSCSPISGHRSVSWYQQTPGQGLQFLFEYFSETQRNKGNFPGRFSGRQFSNSRSEMNVSTLELGDSALYLCASSPSGRPDTQYFGPGTRLTVL.

In its sample, this clonotype was seen a few times. The chain is built from TRBV9 and TRBJ2-5; 9 nucleotides agree with TRBD2. After removal of 4 bases from V and 4 bases from J, the junction contained 11 bases not matched to a gene. The germline CDR1 and CDR2 sequences are SGDLS and YYNGEE. The CDR3 consists of 16 residues. The CDR3 DNA follows: TGTGCCAGCAGCCCCTGGGGTAGCGGGAGCCCAGAGACCCAGTACTTC. Translated: CASSPWGSGSPETQYF.

This clonotype was seen at least ten times. The chain uses TRBV9 and TRBJ2-1; 7 nucleotides agree with TRBD2. V was clipped by 4 bases and J by 11 bases; unmatched bases: 18. CDR1 is SGDLS, CDR2 YYNGEE, per germline. The CDR3 contains 16 residues. The CDR3 here is CASSPQSGALDRKQFF. In DNA, the CDR3 is TGTGCCAGCAGCCCCCAGAGCGGGGCGCTGGATAGGAAGCAGTTCTTC.

This clonotype was seen many times. The gene calls are TRBV7-9 and TRBJ2-4, with a weak D call TRBD1 (5 bases). The CDR3 runs 13 residues. Looked up from germline, CDR1 is SEHNR and CDR2 is FQNEAQ (reference sequence). V dropped 0 bases and J dropped 5 bases, with 5 bases sitting between them. The CDR3 is CASSLAQENIQYF. The CDR3 nucleotides read TGTGCCAGCAGCTTAGCACAGGAAAACATTCAGTACTTC.

This clonotype has just a few counts. The chain uses TRBV20-1 and TRBJ1-5, with 10 positions matching TRBD1. Losses at the gene ends were 0 bases for V and 6 bases for J; bases not matched to a gene: 5. CDR3 length equals 15 residues. Germline loops: CDR1 DFQATT, CDR2 SNEGSKA (reference sequence). The CDR3 region has the DNA TGCAGTGCTAGAGATTTAGGACAGGGGGGTCAGCCCCAGCATTTT. Translated: CSARDLGQGGQPQHF.

The J gene is TRBJ2-3, the V gene TRBV19; D assignment may be TRBD1 or TRBD2 (5 bases each). The germline V gene encodes CDR1 LNHDA and CDR2 SQIVND (reference sequence). The CDR3 covers 15 residues. V gave up 5 bases and J gave up 1 base, with 13 bases separating them. In DNA, the CDR3 is TGTGCCAGTAGTTATGGGGGAGTCGGCACAGATACGCAGTATTTT. Its translation is CASSYGGVGTDTQYF.

The rearrangement links TRBV6-2 or TRBV6-3 to TRBJ2-7; D remains unclear. There are 15 residues in the CDR3. Trimming left V 2 bases short and J 6 bases short, with 17 bases between. Germline CDR1 and CDR2: MNHEY and SVGEGT. The CDR3: CASSYRAGPKIEQYF. The CDR3 DNA reads as TGTGCCAGCAGTTACCGGGCAGGCCCTAAAATCGAGCAGTACTTC.